Below, one TCR beta chain is given with its context. What it recognizes is unknown. The PCR made use of 60 Vbeta and 13 Jbeta primers. Assay used: immunoSEQ multiplex PCR; TCRdb lists only in-frame clones, some missing. In the table there are about 89,000 clones, about 74% of which are singletons. The data stem from a study of cytomegalovirus exposure and HLA in healthy donors. Overall study results and limits: Overall, approximately 150 TCR beta chains were annotated as cytomegalovirus-associated. V- and J-gene trimming in TCR beta was tied to a missense DCLRE1C variant by an analysis performed later. Some V segments (TRBV6-2 and TRBV6-3 among them) were excluded as indistinguishable.

The V gene lost 4 bases and the J gene lost 4 bases, with 7 bases spanning the gap. Germline loops: CDR1 SGDLS, CDR2 YYNGEE. This CDR3 contains 12 residues. V and J are TRBV9 and TRBJ2-3; unclear D gene. The clonotype originates from a man younger than 45 in good health and CMV-seronegative. Sequenced sample: PBMCs. DNA of the CDR3: TGTGCCAGCAGCACCAGTTCAGATACGCAGTATTTT. It specifies CASSTSSDTQYF.